This T cell receptor (beta chain) was captured in a study of PD-1 blockade in classical Hodgkin lymphoma. Findings and caveats of the study: A reduction in baseline TCR diversity was reportedly seen in newly diagnosed patients relative to healthy donors.

Measured with immunoSEQ multiplex PCR; TCRdb has only the in-frame clones, and not every one. The sample consists of about 34,000 clones, 75% to 90% of them appearing once. Time point denoted: newly diagnosed, previously untreated cHL patient sample. From thawed PBMCs, CD4+ T cells were purified using magnetic negative selection. Per the germline V gene, CDR1 is SGHRS and CDR2 is YFSETQ. This CDR3 region has 14 residues. V shed 4 bases and J shed 1 base, with 10 bases lying between them. On this clone itself: Its antigen remains unidentified.

The chain joins TRBV5-1 to TRBJ2-3, with no clear D. Source material: CD4+ T cells from blood. This TCR came from a human donor with classical Hodgkin lymphoma. CDR3 nucleotide sequence: TGCGCCAGCAGCCCCATTGAGGGCACAGATACGCAGTATTTT. This gives the protein CASSPIEGTDTQYF.